Listed below are T cell receptor beta chains from one sample, sequenced in a study of blood T cells in healthy people across ages. TCRdb called the 5' RACE reads again in MiXCR, with one record for every CDR3 protein. Of almost 300,000 distinct CDR3 sequences listed, around 29% were seen once; the top ten hold around 29%. Sequenced input: blood. These receptors were taken from a woman aged 65 to 85 in good health. The CDR3 runs from the conserved cysteine through the conserved F or W. D genes are given only for firm matches. The size entry is marked missing in some rows and otherwise reads once, few, many or a size class.

NA	TRBV28	TRBJ2-3	NA	CASSLSRVMDTQYF	TGTGCCAGCAGTTTATCCAGGGTTATGGATACGCAGTATTTT
NA	TRBV7-2	TRBJ2-1	TRBD2	CASSISPGLAGHEQFF	TGTGCCAGCAGCATTTCCCCGGGACTAGCGGGCCATGAGCAGTTCTTC
few	TRBV9	TRBJ1-2	TRBD1	CASSVGQGLYGYTF	TGTGCCAGCAGCGTGGGACAGGGGCTCTATGGCTACACCTTC
NA	TRBV20-1	TRBJ1-3	NA	CSANGRSGNTIYF	TGCAGTGCTAACGGACGCTCTGGAAACACCATATATTTT
few	TRBV19	TRBJ2-5	TRBD2	CASSPSGNLGTQYF	TGTGCCAGTAGTCCTAGCGGGAACCTCGGGACCCAGTACTTC
few	TRBV29-1	TRBJ2-5	NA	CSVELPDRPIGTQYF	TGCAGCGTTGAACTCCCGGATCGGCCGATTGGGACCCAGTACTTC
many	TRBV29-1	TRBJ2-7	NA	CSVEAGSSYEQYF	TGCAGCGTTGAGGCAGGTAGCTCCTACGAGCAGTACTTC
many	TRBV10-3	TRBJ2-1	NA	CAISNQEDNEQFF	TGTGCCATCAGTAATCAAGAGGACAATGAGCAGTTCTTC
NA	TRBV18	TRBJ1-4	NA	CASSPGLSNEKLFF	TGTGCCAGCTCACCGGGCCTCAGTAATGAAAAACTGTTTTTT
few	TRBV20-1	TRBJ2-1	TRBD2	CSAQPGTSGRAAYNEQFF	TGCAGTGCGCAACCCGGGACTAGCGGGAGAGCCGCCTACAATGAGCAGTTCTTC